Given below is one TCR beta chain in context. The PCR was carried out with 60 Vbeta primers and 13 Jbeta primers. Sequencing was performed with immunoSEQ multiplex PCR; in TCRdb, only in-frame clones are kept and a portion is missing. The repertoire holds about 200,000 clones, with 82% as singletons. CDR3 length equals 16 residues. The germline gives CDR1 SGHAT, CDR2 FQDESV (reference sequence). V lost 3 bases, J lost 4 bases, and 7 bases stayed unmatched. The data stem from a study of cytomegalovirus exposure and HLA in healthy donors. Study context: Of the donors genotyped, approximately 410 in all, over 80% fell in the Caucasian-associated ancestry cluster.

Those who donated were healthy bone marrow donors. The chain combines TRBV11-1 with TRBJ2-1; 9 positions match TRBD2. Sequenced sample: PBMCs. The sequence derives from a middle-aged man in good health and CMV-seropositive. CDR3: CASSFRLAGVYNEQFF. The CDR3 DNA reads TGTGCCAGCAGCTTTAGATTAGCGGGAGTTTACAATGAGCAGTTCTTC.